What follows are 10 T cell receptor beta chains derived from one specimen sequenced in a study of shared clonotypes between healthy human individuals. Profiling relied on immunoSEQ multiplex PCR, and the TCRdb table lists in-frame clones only, not all of them. Here the sample spans around 600,000 clones, about 95% being singletons. CD45RO-negative, CCR7-positively selected cells formed the naive CD8 fraction, excluding terminally differentiated effector memory CD45RA+ cells. The sequenced sample consisted of naive CD8+ T cells sorted from blood. These receptors all stem from a woman aged 30 to 39 in good health.

V usage is TRBV27 and J usage is TRBJ2-7; D may be TRBD1 or TRBD2 (5 bases each). Per the germline V gene, CDR1 is MNHEY and CDR2 is SMNVEV (reference sequence). The CDR3 contains 15 residues. V was cut by 3 bases and J by 4 bases, with 16 bases left in between. DNA of the CDR3: TGTGCCAGCAGTTTCGGGGCCCCGGAGGCATACGAGCAGTACTTC. Protein product: CASSFGAPEAYEQYF.

V gene TRBV2 combines with J gene TRBJ1-5, with TRBD1 matching 8 bases. The length of the CDR3 is 15 residues. Germline V lookup: CDR1 SNHLY, CDR2 FYNNEI. After removal of 3 bases from V and 3 bases from J, the junction contained 4 bases not matched to a gene. CDR3 nucleotides: TGTGCCAGCAGTGACAGGGGGCGCTCCAATCAGCCCCAGCATTTT. It encodes CASSDRGRSNQPQHF.

The V call is TRBV6-1, the J call TRBJ1-2, with a weak D call TRBD1 (5 bases). Germline V lookup: CDR1 MNHNS, CDR2 SASEGT. The CDR3 runs 13 residues. The germline V and J ends were trimmed by 2 bases and 8 bases, with 12 bases remaining between them. CDR3 bases: TGTGCCAGCAGTGAACTCGGGACTATGGGCTACACCTTC. This gives the protein CASSELGTMGYTF.

The chain couples TRBV4-1 to TRBJ2-1; no reliable D call. This CDR3 comprises 11 residues. Germline loops: CDR1 MGHRA, CDR2 YSYEKL. V was clipped by 7 bases and J by 9 bases, with 10 bases between them. This CDR3 reads CASTEGSEQFF. In nucleotides, the CDR3 is TGCGCCAGCACAGAAGGATCTGAGCAGTTCTTC.

Here the CDR3 reads CASSPGGGVEQYF. The CDR3 DNA is TGTGCCAGCAGCCCGGGGGGCGGGGTCGAGCAGTACTTC. V usage is TRBV7-3 and J usage is TRBJ2-7, with D perhaps matching TRBD2 (7 bases). Germline lookup yields CDR1 SGHTA and CDR2 FQGTGA. The CDR3 runs to 13 residues. Between the trimmed V and J ends, which lost 5 bases and 6 bases, there was a span of 14 bases.

V is TRBV27 and J is TRBJ2-1, with 7 nucleotides matching TRBD2. Germline CDR1 and CDR2: MNHEY and SMNVEV (reference sequence). Unmatched junction bases numbered 10, after V lost 3 bases and J lost 5 bases. This CDR3 spans 16 amino acids. The CDR3 protein is CASSLVLGGPHNEQFF. CDR3 nucleotides: TGTGCCAGCAGTTTGGTACTGGGAGGGCCTCACAATGAGCAGTTCTTC.

The V and J genes are TRBV27 and TRBJ2-2; 8 bases map to TRBD2. Germline V gene sequence: CDR1 MNHEY, CDR2 SMNVEV (reference sequence). The CDR3 consists of 16 residues. The CDR3 reads CAGTPAGEKNTGELFF. In nucleotides, the CDR3 is TGTGCTGGGACCCCAGCGGGAGAGAAGAACACCGGGGAGCTGTTTTTT.

This chain joins TRBV28 and TRBJ2-7; the D gene is possibly TRBD1 (5 bases). The CDR3 has 12 amino acids. V lost 6 bases and J lost 3, with 9 bases in between. Looked up from germline, CDR1 is MDHEN and CDR2 is SYDVKM. The CDR3 spells CASRRDSYEQYF. CDR3 nucleotides: TGTGCCAGCAGGAGAGACAGCTACGAGCAGTACTTC.

This chain connects TRBV27 to TRBJ2-2; a weak D match, TRBD2 (6 bases). Trimming removed 2 bases from V and 1 base from J, with 8 bases in between. Per the germline V gene, CDR1 is MNHEY and CDR2 is SMNVEV (reference sequence). The CDR3 sequence is 15 residues long. The chain's CDR3 is CASSLLARNTGELFF. CDR3 coding DNA: TGTGCCAGCAGTTTACTAGCGAGGAACACCGGGGAGCTGTTTTTT.

The DNA of the CDR3 is TGCGCCAGCAGCTTACAGGGCTCCTACGAGCAGTACTTC. This codes for CASSLQGSYEQYF. This chain uses TRBV5-1 with TRBJ2-7; TRBD1 might be the D (6 bases). This CDR3 contains 13 residues. V dropped 2 bases and J dropped 0 bases, with 6 bases sitting between them. CDR1 and CDR2 from the germline V gene are SGHRS and YFSETQ.